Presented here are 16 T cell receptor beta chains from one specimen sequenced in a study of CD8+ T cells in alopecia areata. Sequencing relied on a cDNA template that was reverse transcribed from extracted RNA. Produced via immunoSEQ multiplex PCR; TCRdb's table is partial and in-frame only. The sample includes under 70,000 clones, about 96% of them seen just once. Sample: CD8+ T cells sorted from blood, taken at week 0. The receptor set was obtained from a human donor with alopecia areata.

CDR3 sequence (DNA): TGCGCCAGCAGCCAGGGACAGGGTCTCTACGAGCAGTACTTC. This gives the protein CASSQGQGLYEQYF. J is TRBJ2-5 and V is TRBV5-1; 9 nucleotides line up with TRBD1. Judging by the DNA end, TRBJ2-7 fits better; the J call may be wrong. Per germline, CDR1 SGHRS and CDR2 YFSETQ. The CDR3 contains 14 residues.

CDR3 coding DNA: TGTGCCAGCAGTGGGACCTTAGCGGGGGAAATCTACAATGAGCAGTTCTTC. This codes for CASSGTLAGEIYNEQFF. J is TRBJ2-1 and V is TRBV2, with 9 nucleotides matching TRBD2. The V segment lost 4 bases and the J segment 3 bases; nucleotides outside the gene matches: 10. The germline CDR1 and CDR2 sequences are SNHLY and FYNNEI. This CDR3 region has 17 residues. Full variable domain (rest looked up from reference TRBV2 and TRBJ2-1): EPEVTQTPSHQVTQMGQEVILRCVPISNHLYFYWYRQILGQKVEFLVSFYNNEISEKSEIFDDQFSVERPDGSNFTLKIRSTKLEDSAMYFCASSGTLAGEIYNEQFFGPGTRLTVL.

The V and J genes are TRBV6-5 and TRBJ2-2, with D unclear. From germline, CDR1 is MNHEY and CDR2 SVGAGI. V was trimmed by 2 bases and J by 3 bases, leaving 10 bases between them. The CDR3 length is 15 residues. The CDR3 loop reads CASSYVVRDTGELFF. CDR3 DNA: TGTGCCAGCAGTTACGTTGTTAGGGACACCGGGGAGCTGTTTTTT.

CDR3 protein: CAWSVPGGTGAFF. In nucleotides, the CDR3 is TGTGCCTGGAGTGTACCAGGGGGCACGGGAGCTTTCTTT. The chain links TRBV30 to TRBJ1-1, with 8 bases lining up with TRBD1. The CDR3 has 13 amino acids. The junction had 7 bases not matched to a gene; V was cut back by 0 bases and J by 10 bases. In germline, CDR1 is GTSNPN, CDR2 SVGIG (reference sequence). Full variable domain (rest looked up from reference TRBV30 and TRBJ1-1): SQTIHQWPATLVQPVGSPLSLECTVEGTSNPNLYWYRQAAGRGLQLLFYSVGIGQISSEVPQNLSASRPQDRQFILSSKKLLLSDSGFYLCAWSVPGGTGAFFGQGTRLTVV.

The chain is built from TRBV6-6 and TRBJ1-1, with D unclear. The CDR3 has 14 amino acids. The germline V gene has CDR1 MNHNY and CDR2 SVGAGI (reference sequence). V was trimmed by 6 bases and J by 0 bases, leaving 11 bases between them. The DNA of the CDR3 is TGTGCCAGCAGCGTCAACGAGATGAACACTGAAGCTTTCTTT. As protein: CASSVNEMNTEAFF.

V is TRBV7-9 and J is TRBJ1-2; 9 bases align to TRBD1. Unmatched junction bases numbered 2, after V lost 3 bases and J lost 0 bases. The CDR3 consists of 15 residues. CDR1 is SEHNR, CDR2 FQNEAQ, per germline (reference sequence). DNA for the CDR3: TGTGCCAGCAGCTTCGGGACAGGGACTAACTATGGCTACACCTTC. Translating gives CASSFGTGTNYGYTF.

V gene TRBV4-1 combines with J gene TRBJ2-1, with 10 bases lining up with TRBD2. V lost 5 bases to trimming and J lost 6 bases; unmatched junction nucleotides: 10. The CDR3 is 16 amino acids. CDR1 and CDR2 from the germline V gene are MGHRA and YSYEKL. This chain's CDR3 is CASSTKRGGLGNEQFF. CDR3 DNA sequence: TGCGCCAGCAGCACAAAGCGGGGGGGCCTAGGCAATGAGCAGTTCTTC.

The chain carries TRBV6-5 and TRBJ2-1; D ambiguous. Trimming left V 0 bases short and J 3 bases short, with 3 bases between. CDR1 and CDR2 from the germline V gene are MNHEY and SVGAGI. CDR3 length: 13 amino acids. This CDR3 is CASSYSYYNEQFF. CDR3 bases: TGTGCCAGCAGTTACTCGTACTACAATGAGCAGTTCTTC.

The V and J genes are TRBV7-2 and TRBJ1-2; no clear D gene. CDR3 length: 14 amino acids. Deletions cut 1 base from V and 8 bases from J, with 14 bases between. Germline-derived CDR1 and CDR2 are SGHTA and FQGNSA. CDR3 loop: CASSLGTSRRGYTF. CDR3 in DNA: TGTGCCAGCAGCTTAGGGACCTCAAGGCGAGGCTACACCTTC.

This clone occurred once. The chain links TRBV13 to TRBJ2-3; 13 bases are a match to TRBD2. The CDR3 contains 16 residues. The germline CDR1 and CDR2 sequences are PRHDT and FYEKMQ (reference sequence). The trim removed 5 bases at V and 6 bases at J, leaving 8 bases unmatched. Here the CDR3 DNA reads TGTGCCAGCAGCCAGGGACTAGCGGGGCCCCCGGATACGCAGTATTTT. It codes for CASSQGLAGPPDTQYF.

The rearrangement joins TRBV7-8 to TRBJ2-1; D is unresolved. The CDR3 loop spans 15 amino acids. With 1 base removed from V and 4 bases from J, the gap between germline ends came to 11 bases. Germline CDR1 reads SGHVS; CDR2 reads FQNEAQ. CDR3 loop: CASSLVSLGYNEQFF. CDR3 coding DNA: TGTGCCAGCAGCTTAGTCAGTTTGGGGTACAATGAGCAGTTCTTC. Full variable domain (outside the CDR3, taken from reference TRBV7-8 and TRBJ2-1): GAGVSQSPRYKVAKRGQDVALRCDPISGHVSLFWYQQALGQGPEFLTYFQNEAQLDKSGLPSDRFFAERPEGSVSTLKIQRTQQEDSAVYLCASSLVSLGYNEQFFGPGTRLTVL.

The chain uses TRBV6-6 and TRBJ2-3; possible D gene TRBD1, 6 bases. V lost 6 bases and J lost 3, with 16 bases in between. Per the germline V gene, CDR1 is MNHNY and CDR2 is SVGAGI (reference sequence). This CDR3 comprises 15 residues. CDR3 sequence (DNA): TGTGCCAGCAGCGCTACAGGGATGGGAACAGATACGCAGTATTTT. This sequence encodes CASSATGMGTDTQYF.

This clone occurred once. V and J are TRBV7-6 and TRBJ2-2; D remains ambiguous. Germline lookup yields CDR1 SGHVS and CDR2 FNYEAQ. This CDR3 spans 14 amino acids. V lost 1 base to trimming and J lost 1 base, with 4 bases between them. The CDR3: CASSLVQNTGELFF. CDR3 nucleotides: TGTGCCAGCAGCTTAGTACAGAACACCGGGGAGCTGTTTTTT.

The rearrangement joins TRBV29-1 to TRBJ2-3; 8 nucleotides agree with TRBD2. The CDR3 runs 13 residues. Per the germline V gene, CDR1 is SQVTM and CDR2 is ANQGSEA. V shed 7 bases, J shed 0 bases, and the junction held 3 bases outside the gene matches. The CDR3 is CSALAESTDTQYF. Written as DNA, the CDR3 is TGCAGCGCACTAGCGGAGAGCACAGATACGCAGTATTTT.

The CDR3 loop is CSVWTGTHNQPQHF. The CDR3 DNA follows: TGCAGCGTTTGGACAGGGACGCACAATCAGCCCCAGCATTTT. The V call is TRBV29-1, the J call TRBJ1-5; 8 positions match TRBD1. Germline V lookup: CDR1 SQVTM, CDR2 ANQGSEA. This CDR3 is 14 amino acids long. Losses at the gene ends were 5 bases for V and 3 bases for J; bases not matched to a gene: 6. Full variable domain (missing parts from reference TRBV29-1 and TRBJ1-5): SAVISQKPSRDICQRGTSLTIQCQVDSQVTMMFWYRQQPGQSLTLIATANQGSEATYESGFVIDKFPISRPNLTFSTLTVSNMSPEDSSIYLCSVWTGTHNQPQHFGDGTRLSIL.

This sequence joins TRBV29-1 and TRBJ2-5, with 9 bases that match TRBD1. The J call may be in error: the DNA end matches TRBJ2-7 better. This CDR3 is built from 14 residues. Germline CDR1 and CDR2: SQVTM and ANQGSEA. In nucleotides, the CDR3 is TGCAGCGTTAGACCCGGGACAGGGACCTACGAGCAGTACTTC. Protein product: CSVRPGTGTYEQYF.